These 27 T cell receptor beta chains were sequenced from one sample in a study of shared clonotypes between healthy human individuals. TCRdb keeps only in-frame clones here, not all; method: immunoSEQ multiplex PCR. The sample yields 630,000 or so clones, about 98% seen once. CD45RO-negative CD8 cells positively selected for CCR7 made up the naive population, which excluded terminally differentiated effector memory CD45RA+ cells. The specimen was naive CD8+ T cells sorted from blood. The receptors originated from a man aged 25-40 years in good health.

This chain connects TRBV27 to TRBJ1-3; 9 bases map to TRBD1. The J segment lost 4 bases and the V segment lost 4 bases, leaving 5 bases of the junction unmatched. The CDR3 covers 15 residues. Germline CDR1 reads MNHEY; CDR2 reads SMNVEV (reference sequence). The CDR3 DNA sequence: TGTGCCAGCAGTTCTGGGACAGGGTCAGGAAACACCATATATTTT. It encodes CASSSGTGSGNTIYF.

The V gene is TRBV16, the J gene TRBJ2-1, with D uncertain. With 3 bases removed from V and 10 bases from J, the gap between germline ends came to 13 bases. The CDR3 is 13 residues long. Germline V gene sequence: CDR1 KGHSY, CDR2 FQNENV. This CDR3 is CASSHGLIDEQFF. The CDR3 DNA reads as TGTGCCAGCAGCCACGGCCTCATTGACGAGCAGTTCTTC.

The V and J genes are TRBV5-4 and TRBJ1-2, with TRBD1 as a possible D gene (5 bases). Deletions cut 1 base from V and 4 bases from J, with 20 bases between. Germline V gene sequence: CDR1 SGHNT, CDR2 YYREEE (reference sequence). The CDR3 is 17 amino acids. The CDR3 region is CASSLFRGDSISYGYTF. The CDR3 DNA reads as TGTGCCAGCAGCTTGTTCCGCGGGGACTCGATAAGCTATGGCTACACCTTC.

The CDR3 sequence is CASSGWNTEAFF. DNA of the CDR3: TGTGCCAGTAGTGGGTGGAACACTGAAGCTTTCTTT. This chain connects TRBV19 to TRBJ1-1; D is ambiguous. The CDR3 length is 12 residues. V was trimmed by 5 bases and J by 1 base, leaving 5 bases between them. The germline V gene encodes CDR1 LNHDA and CDR2 SQIVND (reference sequence).

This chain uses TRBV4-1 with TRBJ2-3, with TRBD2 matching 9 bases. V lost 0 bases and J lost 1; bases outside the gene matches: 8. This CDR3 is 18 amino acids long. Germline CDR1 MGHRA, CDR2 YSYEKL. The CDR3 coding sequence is TGCGCCAGCAGCCAAGATCTCCTCCTAGCGGGACGCACAGATACGCAGTATTTT. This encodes CASSQDLLLAGRTDTQYF.

CDR3 DNA: TGTGCCAGTAGTATAATGGACTACTCCTACAATGAGCAGTTCTTC. Its translation: CASSIMDYSYNEQFF. The rearrangement joins TRBV19 to TRBJ2-1; D is possibly TRBD2 (6 bases). The V and J ends lost 2 bases and 0 bases respectively, with 8 bases between them. The CDR3 totals 15 residues. In germline, CDR1 is LNHDA, CDR2 SQIVND (reference sequence).

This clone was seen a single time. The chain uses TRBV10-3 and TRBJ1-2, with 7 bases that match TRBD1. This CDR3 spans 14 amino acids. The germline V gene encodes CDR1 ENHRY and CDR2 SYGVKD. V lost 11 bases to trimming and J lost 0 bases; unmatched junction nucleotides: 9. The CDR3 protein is CAAQGGSTNYGYTF. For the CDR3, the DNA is TGTGCCGCCCAGGGGGGTTCGACTAACTATGGCTACACCTTC.

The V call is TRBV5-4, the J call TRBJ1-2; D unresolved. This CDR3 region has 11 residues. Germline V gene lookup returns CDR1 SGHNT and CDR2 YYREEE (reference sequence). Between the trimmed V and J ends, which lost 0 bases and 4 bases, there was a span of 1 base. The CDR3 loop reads CASSLVYGYTF. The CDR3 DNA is TGTGCCAGCAGCTTGGTCTATGGCTACACCTTC.

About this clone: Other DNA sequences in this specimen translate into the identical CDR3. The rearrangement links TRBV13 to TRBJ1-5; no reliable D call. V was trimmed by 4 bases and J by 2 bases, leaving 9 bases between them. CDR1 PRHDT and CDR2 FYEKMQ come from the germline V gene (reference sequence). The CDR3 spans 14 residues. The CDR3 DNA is TGTGCCAGCAGCTCCGGTGGCGGCAATCAGCCCCAGCATTTT. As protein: CASSSGGGNQPQHF. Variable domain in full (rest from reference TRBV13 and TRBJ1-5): AAGVIQSPRHLIKEKRETATLKCYPIPRHDTVYWYQQGPGQDPQFLISFYEKMQSDKGSIPDRFSAQQFSDYHSELNMSSLELGDSALYFCASSSGGGNQPQHFGDGTRLSIL.

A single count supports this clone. In DNA, the CDR3 is TGCGCCAGCAGTCGGACTAGCGAGGGGGATACGCAGTATTTT. Protein sequence: CASSRTSEGDTQYF. The chain links TRBV4-1 to TRBJ2-3; 9 bases line up with TRBD2. The V segment lost 6 bases and the J segment 6 bases; nucleotides outside the gene matches: 7. The CDR3 has 14 residues. The germline CDR1 and CDR2 sequences are MGHRA and YSYEKL.

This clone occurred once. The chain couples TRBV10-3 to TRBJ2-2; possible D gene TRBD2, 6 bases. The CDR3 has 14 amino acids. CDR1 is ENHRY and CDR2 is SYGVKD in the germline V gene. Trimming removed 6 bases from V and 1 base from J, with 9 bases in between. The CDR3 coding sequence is TGTGCCATCAGCCACGGGGGGAACACCGGGGAGCTGTTTTTT. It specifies CAISHGGNTGELFF.

DNA of the CDR3: TGCAGCGTTTCCTTTTCCTATGGCTACACCTTC. Translation: CSVSFSYGYTF. V and J are TRBV29-1 and TRBJ1-2; D call uncertain. CDR1 is SQVTM and CDR2 is ANQGSEA in the germline V gene. Trimming pared 5 bases from V and 4 bases from J, leaving 8 bases between. This CDR3 spans 11 amino acids.

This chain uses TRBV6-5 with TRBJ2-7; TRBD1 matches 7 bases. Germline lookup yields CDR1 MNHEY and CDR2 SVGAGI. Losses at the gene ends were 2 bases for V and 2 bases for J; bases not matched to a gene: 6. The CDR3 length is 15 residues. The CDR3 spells CASSYNRGYTYEQYF. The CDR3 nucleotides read TGTGCCAGCAGTTACAACAGGGGCTATACCTACGAGCAGTACTTC.

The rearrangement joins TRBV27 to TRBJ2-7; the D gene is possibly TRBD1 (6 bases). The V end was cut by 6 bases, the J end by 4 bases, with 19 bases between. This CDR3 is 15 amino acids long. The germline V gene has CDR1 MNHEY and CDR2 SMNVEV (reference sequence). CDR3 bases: TGTGCCAGCAGCCCCTCCCCGGGACATGCTTACGAGCAGTACTTC. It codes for CASSPSPGHAYEQYF.

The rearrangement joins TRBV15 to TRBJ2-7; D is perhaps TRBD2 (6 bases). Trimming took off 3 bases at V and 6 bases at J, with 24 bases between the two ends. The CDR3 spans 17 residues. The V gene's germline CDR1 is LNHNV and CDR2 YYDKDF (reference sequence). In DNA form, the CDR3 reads TGTGCCACCAGCAGCGCCCCAACGGGACTCCTAGGCTCCGAGCAGTACTTC. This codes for CATSSAPTGLLGSEQYF.

The DNA for the CDR3 is TGTGCCAGCAGTTTTCGGACAGGGGAAAGTGGTAATCAGCCCCAGCATTTT. This codes for CASSFRTGESGNQPQHF. The gene calls are TRBV28 and TRBJ1-5; 9 bases are a match to TRBD1. Germline V gene lookup returns CDR1 MDHEN and CDR2 SYDVKM. J was trimmed by 4 bases and V by 3 bases; bases with no gene match: 10. The CDR3 contains 17 residues.

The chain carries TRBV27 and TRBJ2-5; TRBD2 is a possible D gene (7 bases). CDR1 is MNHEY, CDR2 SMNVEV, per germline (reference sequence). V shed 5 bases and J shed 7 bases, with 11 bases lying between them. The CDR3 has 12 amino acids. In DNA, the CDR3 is TGTGCCAGCAGTAAAGGGGGGGGGACCCAGTACTTC. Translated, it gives CASSKGGGTQYF.

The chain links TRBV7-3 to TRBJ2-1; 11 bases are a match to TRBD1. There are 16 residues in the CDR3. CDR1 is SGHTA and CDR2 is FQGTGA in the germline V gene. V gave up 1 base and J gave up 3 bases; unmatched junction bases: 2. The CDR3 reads CASSLIGTGGYNEQFF. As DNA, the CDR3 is TGTGCCAGCAGCTTAATAGGGACAGGGGGCTACAATGAGCAGTTCTTC.

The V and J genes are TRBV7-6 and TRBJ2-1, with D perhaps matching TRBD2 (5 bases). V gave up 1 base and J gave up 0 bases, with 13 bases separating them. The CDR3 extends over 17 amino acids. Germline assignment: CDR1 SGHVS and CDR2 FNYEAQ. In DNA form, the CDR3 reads TGTGCCAGCAGCTTAGAGCCCGGGGTTAGCTCCTACAATGAGCAGTTCTTC. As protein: CASSLEPGVSSYNEQFF.

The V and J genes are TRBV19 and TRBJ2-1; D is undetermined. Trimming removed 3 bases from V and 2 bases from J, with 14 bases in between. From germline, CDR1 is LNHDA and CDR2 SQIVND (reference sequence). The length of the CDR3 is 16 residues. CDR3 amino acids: CASSIMVESAYNEQFF. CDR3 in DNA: TGTGCCAGTAGTATTATGGTAGAGTCCGCCTACAATGAGCAGTTCTTC.

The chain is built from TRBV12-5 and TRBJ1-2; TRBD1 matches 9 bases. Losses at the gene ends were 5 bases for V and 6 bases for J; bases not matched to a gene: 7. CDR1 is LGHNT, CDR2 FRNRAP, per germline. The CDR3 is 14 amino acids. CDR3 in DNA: TGTGCTAGTGGTCTATTACAGGGGGCGGATGGCTACACCTTC. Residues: CASGLLQGADGYTF.

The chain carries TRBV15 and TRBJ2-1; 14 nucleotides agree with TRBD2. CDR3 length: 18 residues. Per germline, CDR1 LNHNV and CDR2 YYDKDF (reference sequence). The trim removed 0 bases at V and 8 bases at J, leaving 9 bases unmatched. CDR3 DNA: TGTGCCACCAGCAGAGATAAGATGACTAGCGGGAGGGATGATGAGCAGTTCTTC. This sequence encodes CATSRDKMTSGRDDEQFF.

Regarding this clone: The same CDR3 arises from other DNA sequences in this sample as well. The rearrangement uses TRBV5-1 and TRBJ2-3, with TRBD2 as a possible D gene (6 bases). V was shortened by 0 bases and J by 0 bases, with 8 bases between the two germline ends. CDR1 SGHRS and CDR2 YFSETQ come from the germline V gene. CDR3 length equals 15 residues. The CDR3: CASSLEGTSTDTQYF. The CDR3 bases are TGCGCCAGCAGCTTGGAGGGGACTAGCACAGATACGCAGTATTTT.

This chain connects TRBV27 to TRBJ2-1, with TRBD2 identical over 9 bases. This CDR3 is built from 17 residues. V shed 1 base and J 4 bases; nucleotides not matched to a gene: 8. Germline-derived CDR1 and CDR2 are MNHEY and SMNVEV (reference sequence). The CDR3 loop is CASSLFPASGTYNEQFF. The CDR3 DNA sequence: TGTGCCAGCAGTTTATTCCCCGCTAGCGGGACATACAATGAGCAGTTCTTC.

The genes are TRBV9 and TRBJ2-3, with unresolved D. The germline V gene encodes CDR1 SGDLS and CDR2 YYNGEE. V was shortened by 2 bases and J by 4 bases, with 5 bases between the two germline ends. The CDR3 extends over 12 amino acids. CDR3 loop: CASSVQADTQYF. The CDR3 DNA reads TGTGCCAGCAGCGTCCAAGCAGATACGCAGTATTTT.

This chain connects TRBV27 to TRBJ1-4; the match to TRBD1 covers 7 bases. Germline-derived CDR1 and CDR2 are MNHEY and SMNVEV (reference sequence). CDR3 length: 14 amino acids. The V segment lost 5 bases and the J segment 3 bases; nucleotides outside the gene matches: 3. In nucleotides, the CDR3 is TGTGCCAGCAGTGGGGGGACAGCTAATGAAAAACTGTTTTTT. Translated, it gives CASSGGTANEKLFF. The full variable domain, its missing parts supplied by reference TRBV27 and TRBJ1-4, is EAQVTQNPRYLITVTGKKLTVTCSQNMNHEYMSWYRQDPGLGLRQIYYSMNVEVTDKGDVPEGYKVSRKEKRNFPLILESPSPNQTSLYFCASSGGTANEKLFFGSGTQLSVL.

CDR3 loop: CASSLSGTTPEQYF. CDR3 nucleotide sequence: TGTGCCAGCAGTTTAAGCGGGACTACGCCCGAGCAGTACTTC. The rearrangement links TRBV28 to TRBJ2-7; 7 positions agree with TRBD2. J was trimmed by 6 bases and V by 2 bases; bases with no gene match: 7. CDR1 is MDHEN, CDR2 SYDVKM, per germline. The CDR3 loop spans 14 amino acids.